This passage covers 31 T cell receptor beta chains from one sample sequenced in a study of Tregs in tolerant kidney transplant recipients. The nonmyeloablative bone marrow transplants came from related graft donors, with transient mixed chimerism. Assay: immunoSEQ multiplex PCR; the TCRdb copy retains only in-frame clones and omits some. Seen in this sample are approximately 13,000 clones; the ten most common clones hold 27%. This specimen was CD8+ T cells from blood (PBMCs), taken 6 months after the transplant. These receptors were obtained from a human patient who received a combined kidney and bone marrow transplant. Among the T cells, some may be from the graft donor.

Comment on this clone: The observed sequence ends 3 residues before the CDR3 terminus, with the missing tail filled in from the germline J gene. V usage is TRBV11-2 and J usage is TRBJ2-1, with D uncertain. The germline V and J ends were trimmed by 1 base and 8 bases, with 6 bases remaining between them. Germline V lookup: CDR1 SGHAT, CDR2 FQNNGV. This CDR3 has 12 residues. The CDR3 protein is CASSLGGHEQFF. Incomplete CDR3 DNA: TGTGCCAGCAGCTTAGGTGGCCATGAG.

Worth noting for this clone: The DNA ends 3 residues before the CDR3 does, and the rest of the CDR3 is filled in from the germline J gene. The chain joins TRBV20-1 to TRBJ2-3; 9 bases agree with TRBD2. With V trimmed by 0 bases and J by 6 bases, 19 bases remained unmatched. Germline lookup yields CDR1 DFQATT and CDR2 SNEGSKA (reference sequence). The CDR3 is 19 residues long. CDR3 DNA, as far as it was read: TGCAGTGCTAGAGATAAGGTGAAAATAGCGGGGGCTATGGGGGATACG. Protein sequence: CSARDKVKIAGAMGDT. The entire CDR3 protein is CSARDKVKIAGAMGDTQYF.

This clone is deemed large by its frequency. The read terminates 3 residues before the CDR3 end, so the remaining end is supplied by the germline J gene. The gene calls are TRBV19 and TRBJ2-1, with D possibly matching TRBD2 (6 bases). Germline V lookup: CDR1 LNHDA, CDR2 SQIVND (reference sequence). This CDR3 has 13 residues. Trimming pared 2 bases from V and 9 bases from J, leaving 11 bases between. Here the CDR3 reads CASSIPLGGEQFF. CDR3 DNA, as far as it was read: TGTGCCAGTAGTATACCCCTGGGGGGTGAG.

As regards this clone: The read stops 3 residues short of the end of the CDR3; the missing end is completed from the germline J gene. This chain joins TRBV4-1 and TRBJ2-3; 8 bases are a match to TRBD2. The CDR3 extends over 14 amino acids. After removal of 2 bases from V and 8 bases from J, the junction contained 6 bases not matched to a gene. Germline loops: CDR1 MGHRA, CDR2 YSYEKL. The CDR3 region is CASSQLAGPLTQYF. Incomplete CDR3 DNA: TGCGCCAGCAGCCAACTAGCGGGCCCTCTTACG.

This clone is large by frequency. The read falls 3 residues short of the CDR3 end, and the missing part is taken from the germline J gene. The same CDR3 arises from other DNA sequences in this sample as well. The chain carries TRBV5-6 and TRBJ2-7, with 9 bases lining up with TRBD2. Per the germline V gene, CDR1 is SGHDT and CDR2 is YYEEEE. The CDR3 runs 14 residues. Trimming cost V 4 bases and J 3 bases; bases outside gene matches: 5. CDR3 region: CASSLTSGYYEQYF. Partial CDR3 DNA: TGTGCCAGCAGCCTGACTAGCGGATACTACGAG.

Comment on this clone: The read stops 3 residues short of the end of the CDR3; the missing end is completed from the germline J gene. V and J are TRBV13 and TRBJ2-1; D gene uncertain. There are 12 residues in the CDR3. CDR1 is PRHDT and CDR2 is FYEKMQ in the germline V gene (reference sequence). Trimming left V 5 bases short and J 9 bases short, with 11 bases between. The covered CDR3 bases are TGTGCCAGCAGCCAAGGGCGAGTTGAG. It specifies CASSQGRVE. The CDR3 reads in full as CASSQGRVEQFF.

As for this clone: The CDR3 end is not reached by the read, which stops 3 residues before it; the germline J gene fills it in. The chain joins TRBV10-3 to TRBJ2-4, with no clear D. V was cut by 3 bases and J by 3 bases, with 15 bases left in between. The germline gives CDR1 ENHRY, CDR2 SYGVKD. The CDR3 spans 16 residues. The CDR3 protein is CAISDDPSSGKNIQYF. The sequenced part of the CDR3 DNA is TGTGCCATCAGTGATGACCCCAGCTCGGGCAAAAACATT.

Regarding this clone: The read gets to within 3 residues of the CDR3 end, and the germline J gene fills in the rest. The chain is built from TRBV29-1 and TRBJ2-1, with TRBD2 matching 8 bases. CDR3 length: 14 residues. V gave up 2 bases and J gave up 6 bases; unmatched junction bases: 6. Germline V lookup: CDR1 SQVTM, CDR2 ANQGSEA. CDR3 DNA (partial): TGCAGCGTTGAAACAAGCGGGGGCCCCAATGAG. Its translation is CSVETSGGPNE. The whole CDR3 reads CSVETSGGPNEQFF.

Worth noting for this clone: Read data end 3 residues before the CDR3 end; the end is taken from the germline J gene. The V and J genes are TRBV10-2 and TRBJ2-1; 8 bases are shared with TRBD2. Losses at the gene ends were 8 bases for V and 6 bases for J; bases not matched to a gene: 9. Germline assignment: CDR1 WSHSY and CDR2 SAAADI. The CDR3 has 14 amino acids. Here the CDR3 reads CASGGGLEGNEQFF. The sequenced CDR3 bases are TGCGCCAGCGGGGGGGGACTAGAGGGCAATGAG.

As regards this clone: The read halts 3 residues ahead of the CDR3 end, with the missing end drawn from the germline J gene. The genes are TRBV5-1 and TRBJ1-1; 10 nucleotides agree with TRBD1. CDR3 length: 16 residues. CDR1 is SGHRS, CDR2 YFSETQ, per germline. Trimming removed 0 bases from V and 4 bases from J; junction bases left unmatched: 6. Partial CDR3 DNA: TGCGCCAGCAGCTTGGGGACAGGGGGTGACGGCACTGAA. It is translated as CASSLGTGGDGTE. The whole CDR3 is CASSLGTGGDGTEAFF.

In the case of this clone: Read sequence stops 3 residues before the CDR3 end, and the germline J gene provides the missing end. This rearrangement joins TRBV30 to TRBJ1-5, with 10 bases matching TRBD1. The junction had 3 bases not matched to a gene; V was cut back by 3 bases and J by 4 bases. The CDR3 has 14 amino acids. CDR1 GTSNPN and CDR2 SVGIG come from the germline V gene (reference sequence). CDR3 loop: CAWSKGQGNQPQHF. CDR3 DNA (partial): TGTGCCTGGAGCAAGGGACAGGGGAATCAGCCC.

As concerns this clone: The CDR3 is cut off 3 residues early in the read; its end comes from the germline J gene. The V and J genes are TRBV13 and TRBJ1-6; 7 nucleotides align to TRBD1. CDR1 and CDR2 (germline): PRHDT, FYEKMQ (reference sequence). The trim removed 0 bases at V and 6 bases at J, leaving 2 bases unmatched. The CDR3 contains 15 residues. The covered CDR3 bases are TGTGCCAGCAGCTTAGGGTACAGGGGTAATTCACCC. This sequence encodes CASSLGYRGNSP. The CDR3 reads in full as CASSLGYRGNSPLHF.

A word on this clone: The read ends 3 residues before the CDR3 terminus; that terminus is restored from the germline J gene. This rearrangement joins TRBV7-2 to TRBJ2-3, with a possible D match to TRBD2 (5 bases). Germline CDR1 SGHTA, CDR2 FQGNSA. The CDR3 extends over 11 amino acids. The sequenced CDR3 bases are TGTGCCAGCATCCTCGGGGAGACG. The encoded protein is CASILGET. The CDR3 in its entirety is CASILGETQYF.

A word on this clone: The CDR3 end is not reached by the read, which stops 3 residues before it; the germline J gene fills it in. V and J are TRBV19 and TRBJ1-2; D unclear. Germline CDR1 and CDR2: LNHDA and SQIVND (reference sequence). The CDR3 is made up of 15 amino acids. The chain's CDR3 is CASSISPAGGYDYTF. CDR3 DNA, as far as it was read: TGTGCCAGTAGTATAAGTCCGGCGGGCGGATACGAC.

Comments on this clone: The read comes to an end 3 residues before the CDR3 does, leaving the germline J gene to fill in the end. The V call is TRBV6-1, the J call TRBJ2-7, with D possibly being TRBD1 (5 bases). The CDR3 length is 14 residues. Trimming removed 0 bases from V and 0 bases from J, with 6 bases in between. The germline CDR1 and CDR2 sequences are MNHNS and SASEGT. CDR3 protein: CASSEAQGSYEQYF. The sequenced CDR3 bases are TGTGCCAGCAGTGAAGCTCAGGGCTCCTACGAG.

Of note for this clone: The read finishes 3 residues shy of the CDR3 end, and the germline J gene is used to complete it. The chain combines TRBV20-1 with TRBJ2-5; 12 bases agree with TRBD1. V lost 1 base, J lost 5 bases, and 11 bases stayed unmatched. The CDR3 consists of 17 residues. Per germline, CDR1 DFQATT and CDR2 SNEGSKA (reference sequence). CDR3: CSARADGTGGARETQYF. The CDR3 bases that were read are TGCAGTGCTAGAGCTGATGGGACAGGGGGCGCGAGGGAGACC.

On this clone itself: The read falls 3 residues short of the CDR3 end, and the missing part is taken from the germline J gene. This sequence joins TRBV5-4 and TRBJ2-7, with a weak D call TRBD1 (6 bases). The CDR3 runs 14 residues. The germline gives CDR1 SGHNT, CDR2 YYREEE (reference sequence). V dropped 0 bases and J dropped 3 bases, with 10 bases sitting between them. The sequenced CDR3 bases are TGTGCCAGCAGCTTGGAACAAGGGGGCTACGAG. Its protein is CASSLEQGGYE. In full, the CDR3 is CASSLEQGGYEQYF.

A remark on this clone: The read terminates 3 residues ahead of where the CDR3 ends, so the germline J gene completes it. The chain couples TRBV2 to TRBJ2-3; 13 positions match TRBD2. The V gene's germline CDR1 is SNHLY and CDR2 FYNNEI. This CDR3 comprises 18 residues. With 5 bases clipped from V and 0 bases from J, the junction kept 8 bases outside the gene matches. Incomplete CDR3 DNA: TGTGCCAGCAGTCTGGACCGACTAGCGGGGGGTAGCACAGATACG. Amino acid sequence: CASSLDRLAGGSTDT. The whole CDR3 is CASSLDRLAGGSTDTQYF.

Points on this clone: The missing CDR3 end, 3 residues past where the read stops, is filled in from the germline J gene. The chain uses TRBV13 and TRBJ2-4; perhaps TRBD2 as D (5 bases). In germline, CDR1 is PRHDT, CDR2 FYEKMQ (reference sequence). This CDR3 has 14 amino acids. The CDR3 region is CASSLGLADETQYF. The DNA read from the CDR3 is TGTGCCAGCAGCTTAGGGCTAGCCGATGAGACT.

Notes on this clone: From the germline J gene comes the end of the CDR3, since the read stops 3 residues before it. The chain uses TRBV7-8 and TRBJ2-1, with TRBD2 matching over 8 bases. The germline V gene has CDR1 SGHVS and CDR2 FQNEAQ. Trimming removed 1 base from V and 4 bases from J; junction bases left unmatched: 3. The CDR3 is 15 residues long. The CDR3 sequence is CASSLVAGIYNEQFF. The CDR3 DNA, read in part, is TGTGCCAGCAGCTTAGTAGCGGGAATATACAATGAG.

With regard to this clone: One end of the junction is discordant with germline, which a read error may explain. The missing CDR3 end, 3 residues past where the read stops, is filled in from the germline J gene. J is TRBJ1-2 and V is TRBV7-9; maybe TRBD1 (6 bases). The CDR3 has 13 amino acids. The V gene's germline CDR1 is SEHNR and CDR2 FQNEAQ (reference sequence). CDR3 DNA (partial): TGTGCCAGCAGCTTAGGGGGACACTATGAC. Its protein product is CASSLGGHYD. The entire CDR3 protein is CASSLGGHYDYTF. The whole variable domain, filled in from reference TRBV7-9 and TRBJ1-2, reads DTGVSQNPRHKITKRGQNVTFRCDPISEHNRLYWYRQTLGQGPEFLTYFQNEAQLEKSRLLSDRFSAERPKGSFSTLEIQRTEQGDSAMYLCASSLGGHYDYTFGSGTRLTVV.

A word on this clone: Sequencing ends 3 residues short of the CDR3 end; the germline J gene provides the rest. The chain has TRBV29-1 and TRBJ2-2, with D unclear. Germline V gives CDR1 SQVTM, CDR2 ANQGSEA. The CDR3 sequence is 13 residues long. V was pared by 5 bases and J by 1 base, with 8 bases between. CDR3 DNA, as far as it was read: TGCAGCGTTAGGGCAGGGAACACCGGGGAG. Amino acids: CSVRAGNTGE. The whole CDR3 protein is CSVRAGNTGELFF.

A remark on this clone: Read data end 3 residues before the CDR3 end; the end is taken from the germline J gene. The genes are TRBV5-4 and TRBJ2-4; possible D gene TRBD1, 7 bases. This CDR3 has 16 residues. V was clipped by 4 bases and J by 0 bases, with 14 bases between them. Germline values: CDR1 SGHNT, CDR2 YYREEE (reference sequence). This CDR3 is CASSIRQGLAKNIQYF. The sequenced CDR3 bases are TGTGCCAGCAGCATCCGACAGGGACTAGCCAAAAACATT.

On this clone itself: Coverage ceases 3 residues before the CDR3 finishes, and the germline J gene fills in the end. The chain couples TRBV5-1 to TRBJ1-1; TRBD1 agrees at 11 bases. This CDR3 comprises 15 residues. CDR1 and CDR2 from the germline V gene are SGHRS and YFSETQ. V lost 4 bases and J lost 1; bases outside the gene matches: 3. The CDR3 region is CASSPGTGGNTEAFF. The covered CDR3 bases are TGCGCCAGCAGCCCGGGGACAGGGGGGAACACTGAA.

Regarding this clone: The CDR3 goes on 3 residues after the read ends, and that part is filled in from the germline J gene. V usage is TRBV10-3 and J usage is TRBJ2-7, with TRBD1 identical over 9 bases. This CDR3 has 13 residues. V lost 6 bases and J lost 6; bases outside the gene matches: 6. Germline loops: CDR1 ENHRY, CDR2 SYGVKD. The sequenced CDR3 bases are TGTGCCATCAGACGGGACAGGGAAGGCGAG. It translates to CAIRRDREGE. From start to end, the CDR3 is CAIRRDREGEQYF.

Details on this clone: The CDR3 end falls 3 residues outside the read, so it is completed with the germline J gene. This chain connects TRBV7-9 to TRBJ1-2; tentatively, D is TRBD1 (5 bases). The CDR3 runs to 13 residues. CDR1 SEHNR and CDR2 FQNEAQ come from the germline V gene (reference sequence). The CDR3 region is CASSLVDRGGYTF. CDR3 DNA, as far as it was read: TGTGCCAGCAGCTTAGTAGACCGGGGGGGC.

A word on this clone: The read falls 3 residues short of the CDR3 end, and the missing part is taken from the germline J gene. This chain uses TRBV7-9 with TRBJ1-2; D is ambiguous. The CDR3 totals 13 residues. Per germline, CDR1 SEHNR and CDR2 FQNEAQ (reference sequence). V was shortened by 1 base and J by 3 bases, with 6 bases between the two germline ends. CDR3 bases read: TGTGCCAGCAGCTTAGTAGGGTACTATGGC. Translation: CASSLVGYYG. The entire CDR3 is CASSLVGYYGYTF.

Turning to this clone: The read stops 3 residues short of the end of the CDR3; the missing end is completed from the germline J gene. This chain connects TRBV7-9 to TRBJ1-6; D possibly corresponds to TRBD1 (5 bases). The CDR3 covers 12 residues. The V end was cut by 5 bases, the J end by 7 bases, with 6 bases between. Germline V gives CDR1 SEHNR, CDR2 FQNEAQ (reference sequence). The CDR3 bases that were read are TGTGCCAGCAGCGAGGGGAATTCACCC. The encoded protein is CASSEGNSP. The entire CDR3 sequence reads CASSEGNSPLHF.

About this clone: The read terminates 3 residues before the CDR3 end, so the remaining end is supplied by the germline J gene. The chain recombines TRBV19 with TRBJ1-2; 10 positions agree with TRBD1. This CDR3 spans 15 amino acids. Germline V gene sequence: CDR1 LNHDA, CDR2 SQIVND (reference sequence). The CDR3 bases that were read are TGTGCCAGTAGTTGGTCGACAGGGGGCGATTACGAC. The encoded protein is CASSWSTGGDYD. The CDR3 reads in full as CASSWSTGGDYDYTF.

Turning to this clone: The junction departs from the called germline gene at one end, perhaps through a read error. The CDR3 goes on 3 residues after the read ends, and that part is filled in from the germline J gene. Other nucleotide sequences from this sample produce the same CDR3. This chain connects TRBV18 to TRBJ1-3; 9 bases map to TRBD1. CDR3 length: 19 residues. Germline-derived CDR1 and CDR2 are KGHSH and LQKENI. The part of the CDR3 DNA that was read is TGTGCCAGCTCACCGTCGGCCGGTGGACAGGGGAACTCTGGAAACACG. It specifies CASSPSAGGQGNSGNT. The complete CDR3 reads CASSPSAGGQGNSGNTIYF.

With regard to this clone: The observed sequence ends 3 residues before the CDR3 terminus, with the missing tail filled in from the germline J gene. V usage is TRBV5-6 and J usage is TRBJ2-3, with a weak D call TRBD1 (5 bases). The germline V gene has CDR1 SGHDT and CDR2 YYEEEE. The CDR3 spans 12 residues. CDR3 protein: CASSSVGQPQYF. The CDR3 bases that were read are TGTGCCAGCAGCTCGGTGGGGCAGCCG.